A selection of T cell receptor beta chains follows, all from one sample in a study of shared clonotypes between healthy human individuals. Clones were read by immunoSEQ multiplex PCR, and TCRdb kept only the in-frame ones, dropping some. The data hold around 370,000 clones, with approximately 97% observed a single time. Sample: memory CD8+ T cells sorted from blood. The receptors were gathered from a man younger than 45 in good health. Both conserved end residues are part of each CDR3. Each record gives: J gene, clone size, D gene, V gene, CDR3 DNA, CDR3 protein. D genes are given only for firm matches. Not every row has a clone size; where given, it reads once, few, many or a size class.

>TRBJ2-5|-|-|TRBV28
TGTGCCAGCCTCAGGGGAGAGACCCAGTACTTC
CASLRGETQYF
>TRBJ2-7|-|TRBD1|TRBV7-9
TGTGCCAGCAGCTCGGGGACAGGGGAGAACTACGAGCAGTACTTC
CASSSGTGENYEQYF
>TRBJ1-6|-|-|TRBV7-9
TGTGCCAGCAGCTCAGGGATTAATTCACCCCTCCACTTT
CASSSGINSPLHF
>TRBJ2-1|-|-|TRBV5-4
TGTGCCAGCAGCCCAGACGGAGCGACCTACAATGAGCAGTTCTTC
CASSPDGATYNEQFF
>TRBJ2-7|once|TRBD2|TRBV7-2
TGTGCCAGCAGCCAGTTTAGCGGGCCTACCTACGAGCAGTACTTC
CASSQFSGPTYEQYF
>TRBJ1-2|-|-|TRBV30
TGTGCCTGGAATAGGTGGGGGGCGTATGGCTACACCTTC
CAWNRWGAYGYTF
>TRBJ2-1|-|TRBD2|TRBV6-5
TGTGCCAGCAGTAAAAGCGGGATCTCCTACAATGAGCAGTTCTTC
CASSKSGISYNEQFF
>TRBJ2-3|-|-|TRBV29-1
TGCAGCGCAAACCTGTCGAGTTTTAACACAGATACGCAGTATTTT
CSANLSSFNTDTQYF
>TRBJ2-1|once|-|TRBV11-2
TGTGCCAGCAGCCCGGGCCCAAACAATGAGCAGTTCTTC
CASSPGPNNEQFF
>TRBJ2-7|-|-|TRBV25-1
TGTGCCAGCCCCTGTCCGGCCCGACCCTACGAGCAGTACTTC
CASPCPARPYEQYF